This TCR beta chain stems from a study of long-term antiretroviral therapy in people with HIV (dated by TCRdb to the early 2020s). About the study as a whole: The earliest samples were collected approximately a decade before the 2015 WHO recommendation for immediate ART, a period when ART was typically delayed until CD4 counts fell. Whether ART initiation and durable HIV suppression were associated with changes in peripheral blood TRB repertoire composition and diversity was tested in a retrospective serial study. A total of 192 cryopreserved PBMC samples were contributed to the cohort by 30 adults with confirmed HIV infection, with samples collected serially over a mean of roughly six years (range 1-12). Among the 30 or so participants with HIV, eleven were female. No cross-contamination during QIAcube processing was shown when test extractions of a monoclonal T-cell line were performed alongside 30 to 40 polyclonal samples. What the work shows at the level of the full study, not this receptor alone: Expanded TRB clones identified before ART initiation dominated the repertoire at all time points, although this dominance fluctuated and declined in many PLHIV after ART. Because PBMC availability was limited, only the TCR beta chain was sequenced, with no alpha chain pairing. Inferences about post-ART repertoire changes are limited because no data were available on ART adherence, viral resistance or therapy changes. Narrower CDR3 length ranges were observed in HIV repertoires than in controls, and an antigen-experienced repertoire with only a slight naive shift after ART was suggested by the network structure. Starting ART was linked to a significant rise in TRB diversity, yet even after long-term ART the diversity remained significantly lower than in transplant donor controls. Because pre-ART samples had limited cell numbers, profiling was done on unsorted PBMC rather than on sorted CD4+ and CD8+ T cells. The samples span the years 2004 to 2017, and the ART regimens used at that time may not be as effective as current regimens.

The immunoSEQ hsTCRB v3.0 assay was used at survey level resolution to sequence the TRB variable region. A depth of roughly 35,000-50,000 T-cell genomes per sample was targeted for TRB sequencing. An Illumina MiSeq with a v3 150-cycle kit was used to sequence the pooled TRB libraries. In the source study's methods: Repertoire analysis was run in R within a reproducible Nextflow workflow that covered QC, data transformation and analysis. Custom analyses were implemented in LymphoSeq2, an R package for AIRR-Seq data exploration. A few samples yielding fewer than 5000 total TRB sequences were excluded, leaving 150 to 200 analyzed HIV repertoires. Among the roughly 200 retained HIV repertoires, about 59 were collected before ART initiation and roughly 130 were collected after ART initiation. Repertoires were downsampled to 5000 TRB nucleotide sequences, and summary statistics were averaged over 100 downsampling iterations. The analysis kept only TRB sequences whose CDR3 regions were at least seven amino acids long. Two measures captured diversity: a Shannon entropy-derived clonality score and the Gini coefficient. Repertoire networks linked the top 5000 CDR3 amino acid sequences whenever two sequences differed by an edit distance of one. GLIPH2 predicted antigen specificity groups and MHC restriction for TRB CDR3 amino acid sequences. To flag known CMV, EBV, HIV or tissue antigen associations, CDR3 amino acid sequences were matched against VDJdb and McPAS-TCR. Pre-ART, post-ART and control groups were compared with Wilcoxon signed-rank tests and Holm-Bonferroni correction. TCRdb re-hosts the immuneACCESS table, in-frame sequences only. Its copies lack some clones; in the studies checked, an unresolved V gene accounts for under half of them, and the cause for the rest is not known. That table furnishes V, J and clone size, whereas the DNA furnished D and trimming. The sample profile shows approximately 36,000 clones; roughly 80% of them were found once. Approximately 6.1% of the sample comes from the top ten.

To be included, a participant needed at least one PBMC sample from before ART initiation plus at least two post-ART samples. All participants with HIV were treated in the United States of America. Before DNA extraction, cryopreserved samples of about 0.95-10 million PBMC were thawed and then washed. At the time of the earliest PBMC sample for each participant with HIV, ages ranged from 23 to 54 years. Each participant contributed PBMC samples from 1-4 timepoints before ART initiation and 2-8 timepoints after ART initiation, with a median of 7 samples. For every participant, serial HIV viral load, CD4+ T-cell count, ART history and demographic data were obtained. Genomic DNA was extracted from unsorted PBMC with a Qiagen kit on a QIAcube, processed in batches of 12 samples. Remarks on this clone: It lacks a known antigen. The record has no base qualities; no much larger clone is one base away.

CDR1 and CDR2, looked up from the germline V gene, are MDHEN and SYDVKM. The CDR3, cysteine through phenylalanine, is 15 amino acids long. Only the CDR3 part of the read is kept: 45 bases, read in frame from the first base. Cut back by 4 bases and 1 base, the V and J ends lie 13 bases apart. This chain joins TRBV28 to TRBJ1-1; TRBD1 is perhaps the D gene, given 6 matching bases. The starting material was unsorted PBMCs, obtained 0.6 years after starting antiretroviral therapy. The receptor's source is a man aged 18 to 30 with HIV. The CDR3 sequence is CASSWGAAKNTEAFF. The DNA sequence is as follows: TGTGCCAGCAGTTGGGGGGCTGCAAAGAACACTGAAGCTTTCTTT.